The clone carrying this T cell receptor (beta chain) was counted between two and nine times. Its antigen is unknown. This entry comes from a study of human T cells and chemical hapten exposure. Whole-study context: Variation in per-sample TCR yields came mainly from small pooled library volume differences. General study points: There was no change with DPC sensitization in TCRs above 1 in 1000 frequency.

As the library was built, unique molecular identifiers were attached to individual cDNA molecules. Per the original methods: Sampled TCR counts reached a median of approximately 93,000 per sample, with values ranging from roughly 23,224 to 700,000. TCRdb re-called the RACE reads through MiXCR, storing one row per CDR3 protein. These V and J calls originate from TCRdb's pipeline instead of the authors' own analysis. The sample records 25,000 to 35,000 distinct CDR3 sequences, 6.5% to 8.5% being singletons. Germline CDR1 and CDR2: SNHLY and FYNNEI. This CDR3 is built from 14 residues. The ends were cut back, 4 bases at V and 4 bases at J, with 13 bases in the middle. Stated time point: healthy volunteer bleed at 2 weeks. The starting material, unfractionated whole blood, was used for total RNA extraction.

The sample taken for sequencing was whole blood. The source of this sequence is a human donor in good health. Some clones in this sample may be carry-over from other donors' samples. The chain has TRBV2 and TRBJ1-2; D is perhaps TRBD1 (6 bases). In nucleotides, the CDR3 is TGTGCCAGCAGTGTTCCGGACAGACGCTATGGCTACACCTTC. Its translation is CASSVPDRRYGYTF.